A single sample gave rise to the 16 T cell receptor beta chains below, sequenced in a study of blood T cells in healthy people across ages. With a J-beta primer mix and a sample-barcoded 5' primer, a second PCR ran about 7 to 12 cycles. MiXCR, run by TCRdb on the 5' RACE reads, gives a single entry per CDR3 protein. The data contain 800,000 or so distinct CDR3 sequences, 62% of them singletons. The specimen sequenced was blood. The receptors derive from a man younger than 45 in good health.

J is TRBJ1-2 and V is TRBV7-2, with D possibly being TRBD1 (5 bases). The V gene's germline CDR1 is SGHTA and CDR2 FQGNSA. Deletions cut 5 bases from V and 8 bases from J, with 12 bases between. This CDR3 comprises 12 residues. DNA of the CDR3: TGTGCCAGCAGCGGGGGAGGCGGGGGCTACACCTTC. Encoded protein: CASSGGGGGYTF.

The V and J genes are TRBV28 and TRBJ2-5; a possible D gene is TRBD1 (5 bases). The germline gives CDR1 MDHEN, CDR2 SYDVKM. The CDR3 is 14 amino acids. Trimming cost V 6 bases and J 5 bases, with 16 bases left between them. The CDR3 DNA sequence: TGTGCCAGCAGCAGCGCAGGGTTGTGGGAGACCCAGTACTTC. Translation: CASSSAGLWETQYF.

The chain employs TRBV27 and TRBJ2-1; D gene uncertain. The ends were cut back, 6 bases at V and 8 bases at J, with 20 bases in the middle. The CDR3 covers 15 residues. CDR1 is MNHEY and CDR2 is SMNVEV in the germline V gene (reference sequence). CDR3 protein: CASSQRGGVRDEQFF. CDR3 nucleotides: TGTGCCAGCAGCCAGCGCGGTGGGGTTAGGGATGAGCAGTTCTTC.

This chain uses TRBV2 with TRBJ2-1; D is undetermined. V was shortened by 8 bases and J by 6 bases, with 14 bases between the two germline ends. This CDR3 has 13 residues. Per the germline V gene, CDR1 is SNHLY and CDR2 is FYNNEI. Here the CDR3 DNA reads TGTGCCAGCCCCAAACGGGTGGGCAATGAGCAGTTCTTC. Translated, it gives CASPKRVGNEQFF. Together with reference TRBV2 and TRBJ2-1, the CDR3 gives the full variable domain: EPEVTQTPSHQVTQMGQEVILRCVPISNHLYFYWYRQILGQKVEFLVSFYNNEISEKSEIFDDQFSVERPDGSNFTLKIRSTKLEDSAMYFCASPKRVGNEQFFGPGTRLTVL.

On this clonotype itself: The junction shows a germline mismatch at one end, possibly a read error. This chain joins TRBV4-3 and TRBJ2-5, with TRBD1 identical over 10 bases. CDR1 and CDR2 (germline): LGHNA, YSLEER. The CDR3 is 17 residues long. In nucleotides, the CDR3 is TGCGCCTGCAGCTCCCAGAGGGGACAGGGGCGTCAAGAGACCCAGTACTTC. It encodes CACSSQRGQGRQETQYF.

This sequence joins TRBV4-1 and TRBJ1-5; D remains unclear. This CDR3 contains 17 residues. The V end lost 4 bases, the J end lost 2 bases, and 18 bases lay between the germline ends. In germline, CDR1 is MGHRA, CDR2 YSYEKL. CDR3 protein: CASSPDPDDEGNQPQHF. CDR3 in DNA: TGCGCCAGCAGCCCCGATCCGGACGACGAAGGCAATCAGCCCCAGCATTTT.

DNA for the CDR3: TGCAGTGCTAGGGTGGACAGGGGATCGGACTATGGCTACACCTTC. Its translation: CSARVDRGSDYGYTF. This chain uses TRBV20-1 with TRBJ1-2; 9 bases line up with TRBD1. V lost 3 bases, J lost 3 bases, and 8 bases stayed unmatched. Germline V gene data show CDR1 as DFQATT and CDR2 as SNEGSKA (reference sequence). The CDR3 loop spans 15 amino acids.

CDR3 in DNA: TGTGCCAGCAGCGTGGACACAGGGGTAAATGAGCAGTTCTTC. Translated: CASSVDTGVNEQFF. This sequence joins TRBV9 and TRBJ2-1; 7 bases line up with TRBD1. From germline, CDR1 is SGDLS and CDR2 YYNGEE. The CDR3 spans 14 residues. Losses at the gene ends were 2 bases for V and 7 bases for J; bases not matched to a gene: 6.

The V and J genes are TRBV10-3 and TRBJ2-3, with unresolved D. This CDR3 region has 14 residues. The germline V and J ends were trimmed by 6 bases and 0 bases, with 10 bases remaining between them. Germline V gene sequence: CDR1 ENHRY, CDR2 SYGVKD. CDR3 region: CAIRTASSTDTQYF. The CDR3 DNA follows: TGTGCCATCAGAACAGCCTCTAGCACAGATACGCAGTATTTT.

The CDR3: CSDPPGVETQYF. The DNA for the CDR3 is TGCAGCGACCCCCCGGGGGTAGAGACCCAGTACTTC. This chain connects TRBV29-1 to TRBJ2-5, with D possibly being TRBD2 (6 bases). Per germline, CDR1 SQVTM and CDR2 ANQGSEA. This CDR3 spans 12 amino acids. V lost 7 bases and J lost 4, with 13 bases in between.

This clonotype was seen a handful of times. The chain links TRBV12-3 or TRBV12-4 to TRBJ2-5; TRBD1 is a possible D gene (6 bases). The ends were cut back, 5 bases at V and 2 bases at J, with 9 bases in the middle. The CDR3 loop spans 13 amino acids. This CDR3 is CASSPRGQETQYF. For the CDR3, the DNA is TGTGCCAGCAGTCCAAGGGGGCAAGAGACCCAGTACTTC.

V is TRBV19 and J is TRBJ2-3; maybe TRBD1 (6 bases). V lost 7 bases and J lost 1, with 6 bases in between. Germline V gives CDR1 LNHDA, CDR2 SQIVND (reference sequence). The CDR3 runs to 12 residues. CDR3 amino acids: CASTGGTDTQYF. The CDR3 nucleotides read TGTGCCAGTACAGGGGGCACAGATACGCAGTATTTT.

There are a few counts of this clonotype. V usage is TRBV5-1 and J usage is TRBJ2-7; 9 bases are a match to TRBD1. Germline CDR1 SGHRS, CDR2 YFSETQ. The V and J ends lost 2 bases and 0 bases, in that order; junction bases with no gene match: 9. The CDR3 length is 17 residues. DNA for the CDR3: TGCGCCAGCAGCTTTCTTGAGGACAGGGGTGACTCCTACGAGCAGTACTTC. Translation gives CASSFLEDRGDSYEQYF. The full variable domain, in which reference TRBV5-1 and TRBJ2-7 provide the parts outside the CDR3, is KAGVTQTPRYLIKTRGQQVTLSCSPISGHRSVSWYQQTPGQGLQFLFEYFSETQRNKGNFPGRFSGRQFSNSRSEMNVSTLELGDSALYLCASSFLEDRGDSYEQYFGPGTRLTVT.

The V gene is TRBV20-1, the J gene TRBJ2-7; D remains unclear. This CDR3 is 15 amino acids long. Germline values: CDR1 DFQATT, CDR2 SNEGSKA (reference sequence). The germline V and J ends were trimmed by 0 bases and 0 bases, with 12 bases remaining between them. CDR3 sequence: CSARDLTVHSYEQYF. CDR3 DNA: TGCAGTGCTAGAGATCTTACGGTTCACTCCTACGAGCAGTACTTC.

Here the CDR3 DNA reads TGTGCCAGCAGTTTATTTCGGGGAGGAAACACTGAAGCTTTCTTT. Its protein is CASSLFRGGNTEAFF. V usage is TRBV28 and J usage is TRBJ1-1; no clear D. CDR3 length equals 15 residues. CDR1 is MDHEN, CDR2 SYDVKM, per germline. V lost 1 base and J lost 2, with 11 bases in between.

The V gene is TRBV5-1, the J gene TRBJ1-4; TRBD1 aligns across 9 bases. There are 19 residues in the CDR3. V shed 1 base, J shed 3 bases, and the junction held 13 bases outside the gene matches. Per the germline V gene, CDR1 is SGHRS and CDR2 is YFSETQ. As DNA, the CDR3 is TGCGCCAGCAGCTTGCAACCGGGACAGGGCCCGTTTTCTAATGAAAAACTGTTTTTT. This codes for CASSLQPGQGPFSNEKLFF.